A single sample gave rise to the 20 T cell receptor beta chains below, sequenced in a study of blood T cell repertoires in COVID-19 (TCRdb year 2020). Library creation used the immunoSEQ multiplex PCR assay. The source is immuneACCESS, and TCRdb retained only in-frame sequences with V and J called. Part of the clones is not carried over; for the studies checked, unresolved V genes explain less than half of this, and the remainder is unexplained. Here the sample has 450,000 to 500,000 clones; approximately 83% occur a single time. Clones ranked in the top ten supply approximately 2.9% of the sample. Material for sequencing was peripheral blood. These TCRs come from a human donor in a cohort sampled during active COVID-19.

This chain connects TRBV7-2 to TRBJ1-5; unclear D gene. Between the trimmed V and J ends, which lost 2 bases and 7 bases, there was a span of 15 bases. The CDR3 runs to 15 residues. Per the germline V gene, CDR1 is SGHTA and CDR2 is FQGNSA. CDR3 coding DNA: TGTGCCAGCAGCTTAAGCCCGCTAACCTCCCAGCCCCAGCATTTT. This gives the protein CASSLSPLTSQPQHF.

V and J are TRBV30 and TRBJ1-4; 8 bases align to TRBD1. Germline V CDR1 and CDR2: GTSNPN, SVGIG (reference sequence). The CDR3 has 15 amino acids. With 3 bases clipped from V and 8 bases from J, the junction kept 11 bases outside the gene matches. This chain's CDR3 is CAWSRTGGEEEKLFF. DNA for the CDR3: TGTGCCTGGAGCCGAACAGGGGGGGAGGAGGAAAAACTGTTTTTT.

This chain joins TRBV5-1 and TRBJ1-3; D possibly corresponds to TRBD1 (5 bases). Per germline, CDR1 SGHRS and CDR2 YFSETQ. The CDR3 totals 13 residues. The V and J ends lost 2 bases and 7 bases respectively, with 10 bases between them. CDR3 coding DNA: TGCGCCAGCAGCTTTGACAGTATGAACACCATATATTTT. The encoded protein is CASSFDSMNTIYF.

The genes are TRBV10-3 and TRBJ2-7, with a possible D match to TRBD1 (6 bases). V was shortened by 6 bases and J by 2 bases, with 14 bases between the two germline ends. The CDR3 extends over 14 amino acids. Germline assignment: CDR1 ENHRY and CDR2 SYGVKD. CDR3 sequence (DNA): TGTGCCATCAGGGAGGACAGCTACCCCTACGAGCAGTACTTC. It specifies CAIREDSYPYEQYF.

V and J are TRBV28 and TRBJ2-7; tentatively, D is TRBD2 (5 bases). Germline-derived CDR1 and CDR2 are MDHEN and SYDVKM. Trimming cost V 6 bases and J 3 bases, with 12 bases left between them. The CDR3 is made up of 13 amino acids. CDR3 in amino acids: CASRPTGIYEQYF. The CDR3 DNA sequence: TGTGCCAGCAGACCGACGGGAATCTACGAGCAGTACTTC. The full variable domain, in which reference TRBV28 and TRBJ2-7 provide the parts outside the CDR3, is DVKVTQSSRYLVKRTGEKVFLECVQDMDHENMFWYRQDPGLGLRLIYFSYDVKMKEKGDIPEGYSVSREKKERFSLILESASTNQTSMYLCASRPTGIYEQYFGPGTRLTVT.

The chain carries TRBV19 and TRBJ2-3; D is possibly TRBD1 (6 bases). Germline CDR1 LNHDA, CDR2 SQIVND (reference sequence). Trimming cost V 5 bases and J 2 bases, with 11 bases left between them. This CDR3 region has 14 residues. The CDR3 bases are TGTGCCAGTAGTCCAGGGGCCGACACAGATACGCAGTATTTT. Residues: CASSPGADTDTQYF.

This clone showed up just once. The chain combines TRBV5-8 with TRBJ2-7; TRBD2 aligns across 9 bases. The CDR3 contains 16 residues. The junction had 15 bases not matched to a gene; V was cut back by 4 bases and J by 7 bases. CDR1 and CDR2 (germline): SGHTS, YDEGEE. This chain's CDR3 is CASSPWGEREASEQYF. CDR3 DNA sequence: TGTGCCAGCAGCCCCTGGGGAGAGCGGGAGGCCTCGGAGCAGTACTTC.

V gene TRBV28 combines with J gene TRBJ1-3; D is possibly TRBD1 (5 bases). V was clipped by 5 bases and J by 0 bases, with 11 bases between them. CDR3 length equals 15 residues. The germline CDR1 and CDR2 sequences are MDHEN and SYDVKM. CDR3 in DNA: TGTGCCAGCAGTCCCACAGGAAGCTCTGGAAACACCATATATTTT. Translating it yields CASSPTGSSGNTIYF.

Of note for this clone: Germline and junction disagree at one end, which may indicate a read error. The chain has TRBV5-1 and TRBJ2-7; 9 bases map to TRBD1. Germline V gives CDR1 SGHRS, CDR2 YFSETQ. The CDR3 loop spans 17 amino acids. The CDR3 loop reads CASSLFLRDRGSNEQYF. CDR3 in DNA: TGTGCCAGCAGCTTGTTCCTCCGTGACAGGGGGAGCAACGAGCAGTACTTC. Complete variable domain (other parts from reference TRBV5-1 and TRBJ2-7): KAGVTQTPRYLIKTRGQQVTLSCSPISGHRSVSWYQQTPGQGLQFLFEYFSETQRNKGNFPGRFSGRQFSNSRSEMNVSTLELGDSALYLCASSLFLRDRGSNEQYFGPGTRLTVT.

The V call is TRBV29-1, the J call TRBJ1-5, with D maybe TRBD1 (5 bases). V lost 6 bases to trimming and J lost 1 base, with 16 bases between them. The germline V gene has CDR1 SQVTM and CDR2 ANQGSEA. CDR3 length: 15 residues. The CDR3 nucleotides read TGCAGCGTGGCGGATGGGGGAGGGAGCAATCAGCCCCAGCATTTT. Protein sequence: CSVADGGGSNQPQHF.

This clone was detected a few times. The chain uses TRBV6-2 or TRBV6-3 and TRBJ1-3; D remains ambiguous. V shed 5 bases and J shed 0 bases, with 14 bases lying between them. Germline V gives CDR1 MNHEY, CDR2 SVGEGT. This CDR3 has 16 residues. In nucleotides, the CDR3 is TGTGCCAGCAGTGACGGCGGTCATCTCTCTGGAAACACCATATATTTT. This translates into CASSDGGHLSGNTIYF.

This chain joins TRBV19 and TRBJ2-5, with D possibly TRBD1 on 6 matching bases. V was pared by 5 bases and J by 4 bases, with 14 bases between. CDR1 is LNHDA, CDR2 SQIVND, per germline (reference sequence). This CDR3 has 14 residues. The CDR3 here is CASSPPRGGETQYF. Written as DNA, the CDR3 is TGTGCCAGTAGTCCCCCCAGGGGCGGAGAGACCCAGTACTTC.

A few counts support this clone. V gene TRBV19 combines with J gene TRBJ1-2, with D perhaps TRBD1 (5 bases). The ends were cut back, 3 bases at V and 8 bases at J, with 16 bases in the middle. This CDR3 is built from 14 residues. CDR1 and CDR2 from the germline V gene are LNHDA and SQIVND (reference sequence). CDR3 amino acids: CASSIGQGPTGYTF. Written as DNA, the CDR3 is TGTGCCAGTAGTATTGGGCAGGGTCCAACAGGCTACACCTTC.

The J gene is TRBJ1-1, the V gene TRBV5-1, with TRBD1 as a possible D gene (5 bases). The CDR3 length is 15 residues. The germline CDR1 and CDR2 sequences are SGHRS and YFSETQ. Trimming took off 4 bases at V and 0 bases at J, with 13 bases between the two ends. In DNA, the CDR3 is TGCGCCAGCAGCCGCGGACACGCGATGAACACTGAAGCTTTCTTT. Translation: CASSRGHAMNTEAFF.

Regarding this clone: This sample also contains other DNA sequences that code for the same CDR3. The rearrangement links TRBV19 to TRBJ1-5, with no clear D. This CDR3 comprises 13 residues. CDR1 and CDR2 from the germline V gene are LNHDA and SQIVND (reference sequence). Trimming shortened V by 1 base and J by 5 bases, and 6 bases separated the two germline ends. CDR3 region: CASSIGRDQPQHF. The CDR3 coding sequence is TGTGCCAGTAGTATAGGGAGGGATCAGCCCCAGCATTTT.

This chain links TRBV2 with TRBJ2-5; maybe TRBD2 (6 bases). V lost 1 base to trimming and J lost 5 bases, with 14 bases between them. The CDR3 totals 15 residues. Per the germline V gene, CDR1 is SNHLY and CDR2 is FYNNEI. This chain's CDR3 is CASSEGSKGRETQYF. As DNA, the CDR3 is TGTGCCAGCAGTGAAGGGTCTAAGGGGAGGGAGACCCAGTACTTC. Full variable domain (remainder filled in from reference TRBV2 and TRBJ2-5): EPEVTQTPSHQVTQMGQEVILRCVPISNHLYFYWYRQILGQKVEFLVSFYNNEISEKSEIFDDQFSVERPDGSNFTLKIRSTKLEDSAMYFCASSEGSKGRETQYFGPGTRLLVL.

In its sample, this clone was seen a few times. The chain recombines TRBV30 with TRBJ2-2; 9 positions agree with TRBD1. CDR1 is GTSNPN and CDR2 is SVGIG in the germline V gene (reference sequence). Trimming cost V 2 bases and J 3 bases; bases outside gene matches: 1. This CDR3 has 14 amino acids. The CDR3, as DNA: TGTGCCTGGAGTTGGACAGGGGACACCGGGGAGCTGTTTTTT. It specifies CAWSWTGDTGELFF.

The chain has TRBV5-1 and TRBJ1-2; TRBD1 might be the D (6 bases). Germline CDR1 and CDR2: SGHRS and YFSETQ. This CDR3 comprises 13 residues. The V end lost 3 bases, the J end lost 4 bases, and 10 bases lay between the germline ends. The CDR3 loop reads CASSSTGIYGYTF. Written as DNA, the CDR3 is TGCGCCAGCAGCTCAACAGGGATCTATGGCTACACCTTC.

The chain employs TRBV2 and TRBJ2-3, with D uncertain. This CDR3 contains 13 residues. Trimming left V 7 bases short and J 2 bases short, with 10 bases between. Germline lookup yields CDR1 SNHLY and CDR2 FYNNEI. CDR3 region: CASKHPYTDTQYF. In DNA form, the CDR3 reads TGTGCCAGCAAGCACCCATACACAGATACGCAGTATTTT.

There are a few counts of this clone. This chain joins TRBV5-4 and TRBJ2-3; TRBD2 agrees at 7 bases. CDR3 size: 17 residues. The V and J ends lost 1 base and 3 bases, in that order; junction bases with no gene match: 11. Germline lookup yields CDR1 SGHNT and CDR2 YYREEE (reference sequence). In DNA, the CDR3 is TGTGCCAGCAGCTTGAGCAGGGCAGCGGGAAGGACAGATACGCAGTATTTT. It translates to CASSLSRAAGRTDTQYF.